This T cell receptor (beta chain) was captured in a study of post-analysis software for immune sequencing data. The TCR beta cDNA libraries carried unique molecular identifiers. TCRdb used MiXCR to reprocess the PCR reads, holding one entry per CDR3 protein. The table lists a few hundred thousand distinct CDR3 sequences, less than 40% of them singletons. Study-level points and caveats: With F measure, samples from one preparation batch clustered together strongly.

As concerns this clonotype: What it recognizes is unknown.

Sample: blood. This clonotype was obtained from a girl aged 10 to 17 with multiple sclerosis.

CDR3 sequence: CASKEGGSYEQYF. For the CDR3, the DNA is TGTGCCAGCAAGGAAGGGGGCTCCTACGAGCAGTACTTC. The chain links TRBV7-9 to TRBJ2-7, with a tentative D call TRBD1 (6 bases). The germline CDR1 and CDR2 sequences are SEHNR and FQNEAQ (reference sequence). The V end was cut by 7 bases, the J end by 0 bases, with 10 bases between. The CDR3 length is 13 residues.